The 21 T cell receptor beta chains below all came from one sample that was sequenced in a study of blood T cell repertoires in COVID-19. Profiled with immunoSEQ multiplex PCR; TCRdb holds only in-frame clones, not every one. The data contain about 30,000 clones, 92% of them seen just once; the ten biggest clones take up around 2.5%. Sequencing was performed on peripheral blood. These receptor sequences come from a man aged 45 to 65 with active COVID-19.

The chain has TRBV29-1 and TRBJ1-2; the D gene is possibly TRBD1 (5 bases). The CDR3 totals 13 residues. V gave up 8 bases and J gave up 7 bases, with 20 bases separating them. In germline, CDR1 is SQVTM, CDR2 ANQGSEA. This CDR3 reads CSPVRGGNCGYTF. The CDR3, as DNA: TGCAGCCCAGTAAGGGGAGGGAATTGTGGCTACACCTTC.

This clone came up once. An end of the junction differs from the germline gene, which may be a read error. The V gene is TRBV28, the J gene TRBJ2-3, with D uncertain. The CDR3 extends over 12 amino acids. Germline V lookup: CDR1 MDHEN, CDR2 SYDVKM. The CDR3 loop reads CASSFRRRSINF. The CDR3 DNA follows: TGTGCCAGCAGTTTTAGAAGACGGAGCATCAATTTT.

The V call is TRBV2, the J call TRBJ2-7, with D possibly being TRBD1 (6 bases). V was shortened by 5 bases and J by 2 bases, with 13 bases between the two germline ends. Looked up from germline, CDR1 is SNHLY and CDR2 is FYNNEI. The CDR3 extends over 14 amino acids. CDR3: CASSSYRATYEQYF. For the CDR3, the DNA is TGTGCCAGCAGTTCTTACAGGGCGACCTACGAGCAGTACTTC.

The CDR3 protein is CASKKPGQINYGYTF. The CDR3 DNA sequence: TGTGCCAGTAAGAAACCGGGACAGATTAACTATGGCTACACCTTC. The gene calls are TRBV19 and TRBJ1-2; 7 bases are a match to TRBD1. CDR1 is LNHDA, CDR2 SQIVND, per germline (reference sequence). Trimming removed 7 bases from V and 1 base from J; junction bases left unmatched: 9. The CDR3 totals 15 residues.

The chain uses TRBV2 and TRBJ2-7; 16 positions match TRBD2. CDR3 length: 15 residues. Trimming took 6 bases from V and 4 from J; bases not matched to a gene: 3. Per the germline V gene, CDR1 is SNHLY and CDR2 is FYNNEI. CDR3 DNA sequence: TGTGCCAGCAGCCTGGGACTAGCGGGAGGGTACGAGCAGTACTTC. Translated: CASSLGLAGGYEQYF.

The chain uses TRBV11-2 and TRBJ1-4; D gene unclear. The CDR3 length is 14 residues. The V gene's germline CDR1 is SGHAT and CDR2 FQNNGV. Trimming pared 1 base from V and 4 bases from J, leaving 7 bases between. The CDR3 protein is CASSLGGGNEKLFF. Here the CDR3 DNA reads TGTGCCAGCAGCTTAGGGGGAGGTAATGAAAAACTGTTTTTT.

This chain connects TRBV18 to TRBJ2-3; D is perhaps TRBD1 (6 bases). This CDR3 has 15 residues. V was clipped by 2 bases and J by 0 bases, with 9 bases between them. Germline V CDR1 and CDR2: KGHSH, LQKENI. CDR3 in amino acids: CASSPRGISTDTQYF. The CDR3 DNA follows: TGTGCCAGCTCACCAAGGGGGATTAGCACAGATACGCAGTATTTT.

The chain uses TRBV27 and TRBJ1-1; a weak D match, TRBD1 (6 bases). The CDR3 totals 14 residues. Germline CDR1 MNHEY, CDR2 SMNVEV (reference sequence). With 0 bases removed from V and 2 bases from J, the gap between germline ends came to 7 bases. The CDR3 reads CASSLSGANTEAFF. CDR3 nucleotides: TGTGCCAGCAGTTTATCGGGGGCTAACACTGAAGCTTTCTTT.

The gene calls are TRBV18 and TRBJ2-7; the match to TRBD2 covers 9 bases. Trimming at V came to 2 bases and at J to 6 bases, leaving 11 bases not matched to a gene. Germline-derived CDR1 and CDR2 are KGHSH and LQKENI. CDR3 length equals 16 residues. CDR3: CASSPIGAGGPLEQYF. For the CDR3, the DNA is TGTGCCAGCTCACCAATAGGGGCGGGAGGGCCGCTCGAGCAGTACTTC.

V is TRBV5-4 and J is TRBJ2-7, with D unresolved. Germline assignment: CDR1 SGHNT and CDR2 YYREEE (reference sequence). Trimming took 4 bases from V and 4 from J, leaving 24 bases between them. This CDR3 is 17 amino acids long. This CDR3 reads CASSTTQLGSNFYEQYF. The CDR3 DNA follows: TGTGCCAGCAGCACGACGCAACTCGGGTCGAATTTTTACGAGCAGTACTTC.

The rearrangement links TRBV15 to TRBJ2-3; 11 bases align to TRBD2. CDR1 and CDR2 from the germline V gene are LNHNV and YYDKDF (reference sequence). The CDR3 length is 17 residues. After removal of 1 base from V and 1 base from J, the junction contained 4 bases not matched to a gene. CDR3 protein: CATSRGLTSGGTDTQYF. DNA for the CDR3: TGTGCCACCAGCAGAGGTTTGACTAGCGGGGGCACAGATACGCAGTATTTT. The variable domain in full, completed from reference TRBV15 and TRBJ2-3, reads DAMVIQNPRYQVTQFGKPVTLSCSQTLNHNVMYWYQQKSSQAPKLLFHYYDKDFNNEADTPDNFQSRRPNTSFCFLDIRSPGLGDTAMYLCATSRGLTSGGTDTQYFGPGTRLTVL.

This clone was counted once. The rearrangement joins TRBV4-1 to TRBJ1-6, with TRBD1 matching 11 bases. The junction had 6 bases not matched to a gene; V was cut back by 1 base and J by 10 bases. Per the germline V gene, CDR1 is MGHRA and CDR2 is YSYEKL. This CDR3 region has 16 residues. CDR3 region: CASSQVGQGARSPLHF. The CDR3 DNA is TGCGCCAGCAGCCAAGTAGGACAGGGGGCTCGGTCACCCCTCCACTTT.

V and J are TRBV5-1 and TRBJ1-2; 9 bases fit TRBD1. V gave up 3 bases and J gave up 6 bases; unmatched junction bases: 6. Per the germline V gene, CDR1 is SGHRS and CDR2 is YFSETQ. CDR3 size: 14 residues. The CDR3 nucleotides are TGCGCCAGCAGCTACAGGACAGGGGATGATGGCTACACCTTC. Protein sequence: CASSYRTGDDGYTF.

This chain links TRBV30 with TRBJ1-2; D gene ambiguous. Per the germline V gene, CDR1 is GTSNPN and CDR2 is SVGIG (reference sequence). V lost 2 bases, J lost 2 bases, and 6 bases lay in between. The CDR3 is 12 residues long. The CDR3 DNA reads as TGTGCCTGGAGTCCGGGGAACTATGGCTACACCTTC. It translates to CAWSPGNYGYTF.

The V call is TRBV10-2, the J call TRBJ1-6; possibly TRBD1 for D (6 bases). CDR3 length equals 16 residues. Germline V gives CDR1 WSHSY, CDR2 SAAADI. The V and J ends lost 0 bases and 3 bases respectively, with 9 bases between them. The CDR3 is CASSESDRIYNSPLHF. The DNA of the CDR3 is TGCGCCAGCAGTGAGTCGGACAGAATCTATAATTCACCCCTCCACTTT.

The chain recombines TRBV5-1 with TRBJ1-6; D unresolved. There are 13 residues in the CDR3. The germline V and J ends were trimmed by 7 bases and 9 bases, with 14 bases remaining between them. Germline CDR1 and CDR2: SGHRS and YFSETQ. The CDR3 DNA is TGCGCCAGCTCAACACGGGAAGGTTCACCCCTCCACTTT. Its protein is CASSTREGSPLHF.

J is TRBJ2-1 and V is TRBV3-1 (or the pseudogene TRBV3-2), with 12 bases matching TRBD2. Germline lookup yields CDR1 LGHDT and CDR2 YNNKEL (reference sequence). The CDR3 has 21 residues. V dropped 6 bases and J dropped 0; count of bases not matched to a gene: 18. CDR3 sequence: CASSLTSGGSTPGGSYNEQFF. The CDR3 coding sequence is TGTGCCAGCAGTTTGACTAGCGGGGGCAGTACTCCGGGGGGCTCCTACAATGAGCAGTTCTTC.

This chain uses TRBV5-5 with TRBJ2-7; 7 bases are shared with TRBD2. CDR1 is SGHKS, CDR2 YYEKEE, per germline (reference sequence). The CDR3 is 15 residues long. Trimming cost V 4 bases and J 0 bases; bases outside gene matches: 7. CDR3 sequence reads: CASSLARGTSYEQYF. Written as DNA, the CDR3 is TGTGCCAGCAGCCTAGCGCGGGGGACCTCCTACGAGCAGTACTTC.

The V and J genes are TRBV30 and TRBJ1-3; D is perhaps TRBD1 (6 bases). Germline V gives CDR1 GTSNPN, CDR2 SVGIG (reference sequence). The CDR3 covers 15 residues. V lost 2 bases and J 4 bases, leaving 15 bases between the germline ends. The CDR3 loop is CAWSRHRVSGNTIYF. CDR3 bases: TGTGCCTGGAGTAGGCACAGGGTTTCGGGAAACACCATATATTTT.

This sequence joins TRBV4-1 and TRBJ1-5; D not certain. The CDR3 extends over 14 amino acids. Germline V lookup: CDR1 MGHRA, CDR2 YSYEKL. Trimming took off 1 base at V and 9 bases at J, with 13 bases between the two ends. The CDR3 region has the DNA TGCGCCAGCAGCCAAGTCTTCCCCTCCGGGCCCCAGCATTTT. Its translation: CASSQVFPSGPQHF.

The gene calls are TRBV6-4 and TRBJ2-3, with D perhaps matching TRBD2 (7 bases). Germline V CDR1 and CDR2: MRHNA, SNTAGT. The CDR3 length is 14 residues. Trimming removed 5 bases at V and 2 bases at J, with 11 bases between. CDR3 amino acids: CASSQAGATDTQYF. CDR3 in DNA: TGTGCCAGCAGTCAGGCGGGGGCCACAGATACGCAGTATTTT.